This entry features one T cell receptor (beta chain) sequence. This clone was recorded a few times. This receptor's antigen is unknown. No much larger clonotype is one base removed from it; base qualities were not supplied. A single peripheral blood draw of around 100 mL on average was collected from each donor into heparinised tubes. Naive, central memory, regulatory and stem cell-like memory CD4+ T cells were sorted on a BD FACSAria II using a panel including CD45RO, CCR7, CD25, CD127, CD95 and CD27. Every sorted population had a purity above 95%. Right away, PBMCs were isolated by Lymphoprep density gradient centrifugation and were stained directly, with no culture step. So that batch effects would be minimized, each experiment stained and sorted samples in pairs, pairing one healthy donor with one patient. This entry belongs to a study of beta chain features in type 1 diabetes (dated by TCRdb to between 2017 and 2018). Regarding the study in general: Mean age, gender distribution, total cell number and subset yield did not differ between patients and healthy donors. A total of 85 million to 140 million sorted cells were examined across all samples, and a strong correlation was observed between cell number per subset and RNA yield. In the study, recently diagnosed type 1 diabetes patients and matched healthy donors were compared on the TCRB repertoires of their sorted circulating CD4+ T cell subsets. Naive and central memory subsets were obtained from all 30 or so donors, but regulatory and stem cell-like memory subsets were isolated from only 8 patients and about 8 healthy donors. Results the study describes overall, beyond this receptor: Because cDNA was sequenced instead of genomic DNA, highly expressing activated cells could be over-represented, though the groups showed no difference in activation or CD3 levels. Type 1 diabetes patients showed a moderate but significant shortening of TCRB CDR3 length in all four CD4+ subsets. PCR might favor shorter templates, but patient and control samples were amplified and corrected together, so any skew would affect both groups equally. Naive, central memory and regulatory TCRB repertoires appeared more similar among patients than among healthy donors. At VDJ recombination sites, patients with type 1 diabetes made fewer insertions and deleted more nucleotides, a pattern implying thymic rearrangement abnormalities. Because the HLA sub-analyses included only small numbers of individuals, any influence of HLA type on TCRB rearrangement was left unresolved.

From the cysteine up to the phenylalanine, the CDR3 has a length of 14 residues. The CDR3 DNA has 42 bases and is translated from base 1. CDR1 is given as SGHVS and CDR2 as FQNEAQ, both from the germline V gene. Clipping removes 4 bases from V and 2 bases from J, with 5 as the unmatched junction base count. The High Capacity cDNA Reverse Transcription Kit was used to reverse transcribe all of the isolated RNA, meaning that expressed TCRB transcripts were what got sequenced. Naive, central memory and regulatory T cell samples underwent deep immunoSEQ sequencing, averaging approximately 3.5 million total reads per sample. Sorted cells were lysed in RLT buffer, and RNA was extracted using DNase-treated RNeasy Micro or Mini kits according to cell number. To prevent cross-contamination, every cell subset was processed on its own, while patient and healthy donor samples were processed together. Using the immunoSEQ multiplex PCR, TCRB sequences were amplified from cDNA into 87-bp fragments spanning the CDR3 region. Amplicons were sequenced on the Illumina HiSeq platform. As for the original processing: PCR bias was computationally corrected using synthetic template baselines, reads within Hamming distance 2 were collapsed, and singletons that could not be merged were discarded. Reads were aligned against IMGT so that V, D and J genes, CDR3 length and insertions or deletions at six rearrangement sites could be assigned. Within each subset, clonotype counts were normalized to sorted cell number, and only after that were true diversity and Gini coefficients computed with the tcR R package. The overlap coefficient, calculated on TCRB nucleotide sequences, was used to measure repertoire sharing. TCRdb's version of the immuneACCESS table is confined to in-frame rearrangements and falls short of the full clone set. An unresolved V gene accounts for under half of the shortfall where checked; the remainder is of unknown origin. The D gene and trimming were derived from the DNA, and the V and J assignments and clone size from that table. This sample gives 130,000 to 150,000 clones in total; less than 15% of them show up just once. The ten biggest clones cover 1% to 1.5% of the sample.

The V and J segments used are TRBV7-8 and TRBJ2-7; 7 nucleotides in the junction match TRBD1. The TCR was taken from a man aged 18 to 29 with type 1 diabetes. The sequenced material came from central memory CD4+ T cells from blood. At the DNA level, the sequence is TGTGCCAGCAGCTCTACAGGGGTTCCCTACGAGCAGTACTTC. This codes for CASSSTGVPYEQYF.